The 32 T cell receptor beta chains reported below all come from one sample, sequenced in a study of blood T cell repertoires in COVID-19. The repertoire was sequenced with immunoSEQ multiplex PCR; TCRdb's copy has only in-frame clones and lacks some. The sample includes roughly 55,000 clones, roughly 91% seen only once; the top ten take over 5%. Source material: peripheral blood. The source is a man aged 50-60 years with active COVID-19.

The V and J genes are TRBV20-1 and TRBJ2-7; TRBD1 matches at 10 bases. CDR3 length: 16 amino acids. J gave up 6 bases and V 3 bases, and 14 bases lay outside the gene matches. CDR1 is DFQATT, CDR2 SNEGSKA, per germline (reference sequence). The CDR3 reads CSASISGQGVKGEQYF. CDR3 in DNA: TGCAGTGCTAGTATATCCGGACAGGGGGTAAAAGGCGAGCAGTACTTC.

V gene TRBV4-2 combines with J gene TRBJ2-1; no definite D call. Germline CDR1 and CDR2: LGHNA and YNFKEQ. Trimming removed 3 bases at V and 12 bases at J, with 12 bases between. The CDR3 loop spans 12 amino acids. CDR3 region: CASSQSGLGQFF. For the CDR3, the DNA is TGTGCCAGCAGCCAGTCGGGTCTAGGGCAGTTCTTC.

The rearrangement links TRBV4-1 to TRBJ2-1; D is possibly TRBD1 (6 bases). The CDR3 loop spans 15 amino acids. Trimming removed 6 bases from V and 0 bases from J, with 12 bases in between. CDR1 is MGHRA, CDR2 YSYEKL, per germline. CDR3 DNA sequence: TGCGCCAGCAGGTCAAGGGGGAGCTCCTACAATGAGCAGTTCTTC. It codes for CASRSRGSSYNEQFF.

For this clone: Within the sample, other DNA sequences also encode this same CDR3. The rearrangement joins TRBV5-1 to TRBJ1-3; D gene unclear. There are 14 residues in the CDR3. The germline V gene encodes CDR1 SGHRS and CDR2 YFSETQ. Trimming cost V 0 bases and J 4 bases, with 8 bases left between them. The CDR3 loop reads CASSLAGRGNTIYF. Here the CDR3 DNA reads TGCGCCAGCAGCTTGGCAGGAAGGGGAAACACCATATATTTT.

This chain links TRBV7-2 with TRBJ1-1; tentative D call: TRBD1 (6 bases). V was pared by 1 base and J by 0 bases, with 9 bases between. The CDR3 has 15 amino acids. Germline assignment: CDR1 SGHTA and CDR2 FQGNSA. The DNA for the CDR3 is TGTGCCAGCAGCTTAGGGGGGACACTGAACACTGAAGCTTTCTTT. Translated: CASSLGGTLNTEAFF.

The genes are TRBV18 and TRBJ2-7; maybe TRBD2 (5 bases). Deletions cut 2 bases from V and 6 bases from J, with 14 bases between. CDR1 and CDR2 from the germline V gene are KGHSH and LQKENI. The CDR3 loop spans 14 amino acids. The CDR3 here is CASSPELEAGEQYF. The CDR3 DNA sequence: TGTGCCAGCTCACCAGAGTTGGAGGCCGGCGAGCAGTACTTC.

V usage is TRBV7-2 and J usage is TRBJ2-7; D is ambiguous. The CDR3 consists of 13 residues. The germline V gene has CDR1 SGHTA and CDR2 FQGNSA. V gave up 5 bases and J gave up 3 bases, with 11 bases separating them. This CDR3 reads CASSAWRLYEQYF. The CDR3 DNA reads TGTGCCAGCAGCGCGTGGCGGCTCTACGAGCAGTACTTC.

The chain joins TRBV19 to TRBJ2-3; 11 nucleotides agree with TRBD2. This CDR3 is 16 amino acids long. CDR1 LNHDA and CDR2 SQIVND come from the germline V gene (reference sequence). Unmatched junction bases numbered 4, after V lost 1 base and J lost 4 bases. The CDR3 region is CASSIGLAGGADTQYF. CDR3 in DNA: TGTGCCAGTAGTATAGGCCTAGCGGGAGGCGCAGATACGCAGTATTTT.

The V and J genes are TRBV4-1 and TRBJ2-6; D call uncertain. The germline V and J ends were trimmed by 1 base and 0 bases, with 10 bases remaining between them. The CDR3 is made up of 17 amino acids. CDR1 and CDR2 (germline): MGHRA, YSYEKL. The DNA for the CDR3 is TGCGCCAGCAGCCAAGTCCCCCTTAACTCTGGGGCCAACGTCCTGACTTTC. Its protein is CASSQVPLNSGANVLTF.

The chain is built from TRBV7-9 and TRBJ1-2; no clear D gene. There are 13 residues in the CDR3. The V end lost 2 bases, the J end lost 4 bases, and 8 bases lay between the germline ends. Germline V gene lookup returns CDR1 SEHNR and CDR2 FQNEAQ (reference sequence). Here the CDR3 DNA reads TGTGCCAGCAGCTTATCGGGGTTCTATGGCTACACCTTC. Amino acids: CASSLSGFYGYTF.

This chain joins TRBV4-2 and TRBJ2-5; 9 bases map to TRBD1. The CDR3 spans 15 residues. The germline CDR1 and CDR2 sequences are LGHNA and YNFKEQ. V was clipped by 4 bases and J by 5 bases; unmatched bases: 8. The DNA of the CDR3 is TGTGCCAGCAGCCGACGGACAGGGGTTGGGGAGACCCAGTACTTC. Amino acid sequence: CASSRRTGVGETQYF.

This chain connects TRBV19 to TRBJ2-3; 13 bases match TRBD2. CDR3 length equals 15 residues. V lost 3 bases, J lost 6 bases, and 3 bases stayed unmatched. CDR1 and CDR2 from the germline V gene are LNHDA and SQIVND (reference sequence). In DNA form, the CDR3 reads TGTGCCAGTAGTATCATGACTAGCGGGAGGGATACGCAGTATTTT. Its protein is CASSIMTSGRDTQYF. Based on the CDR3 plus reference TRBV19 and TRBJ2-3, the full variable domain is DGGITQSPKYLFRKEGQNVTLSCEQNLNHDAMYWYRQDPGQGLRLIYYSQIVNDFQKGDIAEGYSVSREKKESFPLTVTSAQKNPTAFYLCASSIMTSGRDTQYFGPGTRLTVL.

The chain is built from TRBV7-6 and TRBJ2-5; possibly TRBD2 for D (7 bases). The CDR3 sequence is 17 residues long. Per the germline V gene, CDR1 is SGHVS and CDR2 is FNYEAQ. Deletions cut 1 base from V and 5 bases from J, with 20 bases between. The CDR3 spells CASSLGRRGEGRETQYF. CDR3 sequence (DNA): TGTGCCAGCAGCTTAGGCCGAAGGGGGGAGGGTCGCGAGACCCAGTACTTC.

The rearrangement joins TRBV2 to TRBJ1-6; TRBD1 agrees at 10 bases. V dropped 4 bases and J dropped 10; count of bases not matched to a gene: 7. Germline V lookup: CDR1 SNHLY, CDR2 FYNNEI. The CDR3 has 15 amino acids. CDR3: CASSAGTGAGSPLHF. In DNA form, the CDR3 reads TGTGCCAGCAGTGCCGGGACAGGGGCAGGATCACCCCTCCACTTT.

This clone showed up just a few times. V is TRBV2 and J is TRBJ1-2, with TRBD1 identical over 8 bases. The V segment lost 6 bases and the J segment 3 bases; nucleotides outside the gene matches: 6. This CDR3 is built from 14 residues. Germline CDR1 and CDR2: SNHLY and FYNNEI. CDR3 in DNA: TGTGCCAGCAGGGGGACAGGTACCGACTATGGCTACACCTTC. Translating gives CASRGTGTDYGYTF.

The rearrangement joins TRBV5-1 to TRBJ2-7; perhaps TRBD2 as D (6 bases). The CDR3 sequence is 12 residues long. From germline, CDR1 is SGHRS and CDR2 YFSETQ. Deletions cut 0 bases from V and 7 bases from J, with 8 bases between. The CDR3 region is CASSLEEGEQYF. CDR3 DNA: TGCGCCAGCAGCTTGGAGGAGGGAGAGCAGTACTTC.

This rearrangement joins TRBV18 to TRBJ1-2, with a tentative D call TRBD1 (5 bases). V lost 4 bases and J lost 4, with 16 bases in between. The length of the CDR3 is 15 residues. CDR1 is KGHSH and CDR2 is LQKENI in the germline V gene. The CDR3 protein is CASSQPQGSGYGYTF. The CDR3 DNA reads as TGTGCCAGCTCACAGCCCCAGGGTAGCGGCTATGGCTACACCTTC.

The genes are TRBV11-2 and TRBJ2-7; 7 bases align to TRBD2. The CDR3 runs 15 residues. Germline V gene sequence: CDR1 SGHAT, CDR2 FQNNGV. The ends lost 1 base at V and 5 bases at J; junction bases unmatched: 8. The CDR3 sequence: CASSLGSLTSDEQYF. Written as DNA, the CDR3 is TGTGCCAGCAGCTTAGGATCACTAACTAGCGACGAGCAGTACTTC. Together with reference TRBV11-2 and TRBJ2-7, the CDR3 gives the full variable domain: EAGVAQSPRYKIIEKRQSVAFWCNPISGHATLYWYQQILGQGPKLLIQFQNNGVVDDSQLPKDRFSAERLKGVDSTLKIQPAKLEDSAVYLCASSLGSLTSDEQYFGPGTRLTVT.

This chain joins TRBV7-2 and TRBJ1-2; D might be TRBD1 (5 bases). V was clipped by 2 bases and J by 4 bases, with 8 bases between them. The CDR3 length is 13 residues. Germline-derived CDR1 and CDR2 are SGHTA and FQGNSA. The CDR3 coding sequence is TGTGCCAGCAGCTTATTGACAGCCTATGGCTACACCTTC. Protein: CASSLLTAYGYTF.

V gene TRBV19 combines with J gene TRBJ1-1; D remains ambiguous. CDR3 length: 14 amino acids. The germline CDR1 and CDR2 sequences are LNHDA and SQIVND (reference sequence). Trimming left V 5 bases short and J 4 bases short, with 14 bases between. This CDR3 reads CASSWSAGGTEAFF. The CDR3, as DNA: TGTGCCAGTAGTTGGAGCGCCGGCGGCACTGAAGCTTTCTTT. Full variable domain (rest looked up from reference TRBV19 and TRBJ1-1): DGGITQSPKYLFRKEGQNVTLSCEQNLNHDAMYWYRQDPGQGLRLIYYSQIVNDFQKGDIAEGYSVSREKKESFPLTVTSAQKNPTAFYLCASSWSAGGTEAFFGQGTRLTVV.

This clone occurred once. V gene TRBV18 combines with J gene TRBJ1-5; TRBD1 agrees at 7 bases. V lost 6 bases and J lost 4; bases outside the gene matches: 6. CDR3 size: 14 residues. Germline V gene sequence: CDR1 KGHSH, CDR2 LQKENI. The CDR3 sequence: CASSPGQRNQPQHF. In nucleotides, the CDR3 is TGTGCCAGCTCGCCGGGACAGCGTAATCAGCCCCAGCATTTT.

The chain is built from TRBV9 and TRBJ1-1; tentative D call: TRBD1 (5 bases). V lost 0 bases, J lost 0 bases, and 12 bases lay in between. The CDR3 consists of 16 residues. The V gene's germline CDR1 is SGDLS and CDR2 YYNGEE. CDR3 nucleotide sequence: TGTGCCAGCAGCGTAGCGCAGGGCCATTTGAACACTGAAGCTTTCTTT. Its translation is CASSVAQGHLNTEAFF.

The chain joins TRBV27 to TRBJ1-3; perhaps TRBD1 as D (6 bases). With 9 bases removed from V and 3 bases from J, the gap between germline ends came to 12 bases. This CDR3 contains 13 residues. Germline V lookup: CDR1 MNHEY, CDR2 SMNVEV (reference sequence). The CDR3 here is CASHRAGGNTIYF. DNA for the CDR3: TGTGCCAGTCACAGGGCGGGTGGAAACACCATATATTTT.

This clone was recorded only once. V usage is TRBV14 and J usage is TRBJ2-1, with 10 bases aligning to TRBD2. Germline V gene lookup returns CDR1 SGHDN and CDR2 FVKESK. The CDR3 runs to 18 residues. V lost 3 bases, J lost 1 base, and 9 bases stayed unmatched. The DNA for the CDR3 is TGTGCCAGCAGCCATTCTGGTAGCGGGGGGAGGTCCTACAATGAGCAGTTCTTC. Its protein is CASSHSGSGGRSYNEQFF.

Only a few counts were recorded for this clone. V gene TRBV4-1 combines with J gene TRBJ2-7; 13 bases fit TRBD2. The CDR3 extends over 16 amino acids. V was pared by 2 bases and J by 4 bases, with 5 bases of the junction left unmatched. Germline CDR1 and CDR2: MGHRA and YSYEKL. The CDR3 nucleotides read TGCGCCAGCAGCCAACCCACTAGCGGGAGGGCGTACGAGCAGTACTTC. It specifies CASSQPTSGRAYEQYF.

V is TRBV10-1 and J is TRBJ1-6, with D perhaps matching TRBD1 (5 bases). Trimming removed 0 bases from V and 10 bases from J, with 19 bases in between. The CDR3 contains 17 residues. CDR1 and CDR2 from the germline V gene are WNHNN and SYGVQD (reference sequence). CDR3 coding DNA: TGCGCCAGCAGTGAGTCGTTCCGGGTCAGGGAGGACTCACCCCTCCACTTT. Translation: CASSESFRVREDSPLHF.

The chain employs TRBV5-1 and TRBJ2-1; tentatively, D is TRBD1 (6 bases). This CDR3 has 15 amino acids. The V gene lost 0 bases and the J gene lost 1 base, with 8 bases spanning the gap. Germline V gene lookup returns CDR1 SGHRS and CDR2 YFSETQ. CDR3 region: CASSLVGGSYNEQFF. The CDR3 bases are TGCGCCAGCAGCTTGGTAGGGGGTTCCTACAATGAGCAGTTCTTC. Combining the CDR3 with reference TRBV5-1 and TRBJ2-1 gives the whole variable domain KAGVTQTPRYLIKTRGQQVTLSCSPISGHRSVSWYQQTPGQGLQFLFEYFSETQRNKGNFPGRFSGRQFSNSRSEMNVSTLELGDSALYLCASSLVGGSYNEQFFGPGTRLTVL.

V usage is TRBV2 and J usage is TRBJ1-2, with TRBD1 as a possible D gene (5 bases). The V gene lost 7 bases and the J gene lost 6 bases, with 12 bases spanning the gap. The germline V gene encodes CDR1 SNHLY and CDR2 FYNNEI. The CDR3 is 12 amino acids. For the CDR3, the DNA is TGTGCCAGCATGCGGCAGGGCCATGGCTACACCTTC. Protein product: CASMRQGHGYTF.

The gene calls are TRBV12-5 and TRBJ2-7; 11 bases align to TRBD2. There are 15 residues in the CDR3. V shed 1 base and J 4 bases; nucleotides not matched to a gene: 3. Germline values: CDR1 LGHNT, CDR2 FRNRAP. CDR3 residues: CASGLGLAGNYEQYF. The CDR3 DNA follows: TGTGCTAGTGGTTTGGGACTAGCGGGAAATTACGAGCAGTACTTC.

This clone was counted once. This sequence joins TRBV19 and TRBJ1-1; D is ambiguous. CDR3 length: 12 residues. CDR1 is LNHDA and CDR2 is SQIVND in the germline V gene (reference sequence). With 6 bases removed from V and 3 bases from J, the gap between germline ends came to 8 bases. CDR3 in amino acids: CASRSGYTEAFF. For the CDR3, the DNA is TGTGCCAGTAGATCAGGTTACACTGAAGCTTTCTTT.

This chain links TRBV11-2 with TRBJ1-5; no firm D call. V dropped 0 bases and J dropped 9 bases, with 9 bases sitting between them. The CDR3 spans 13 residues. Germline loops: CDR1 SGHAT, CDR2 FQNNGV. CDR3 in DNA: TGTGCCAGCAGCTTAGAATTTGGAGGGCCCCAGCATTTT. Its protein is CASSLEFGGPQHF.

The chain employs TRBV2 and TRBJ2-2, with 11 bases fitting TRBD1. This CDR3 is built from 14 residues. J gave up 4 bases and V 7 bases, and 2 bases lay outside the gene matches. Germline CDR1 is SNHLY and CDR2 is FYNNEI. The CDR3 DNA is TGTGCCAGCATCGGGACAGGGGGCACCGGGGAGCTGTTTTTT. Translating it yields CASIGTGGTGELFF.